These 14 T cell receptor beta chains share one sample of origin, sequenced in a study of CD8+ T cells in alopecia areata. Following extraction, RNA underwent reverse transcription to cDNA, which served as the sequencing template. Repertoires were generated with immunoSEQ multiplex PCR, while TCRdb's copy carries only in-frame clones and drops some. This table has about 210,000 clones, approximately 57% appearing once. Treatment specified: oral pan-JAK inhibitor, 5-10 mg twice daily. Material: CD4+ T cells sorted from blood, obtained at week 4, from a patient treated with tofacitinib. These TCRs come from a human donor with alopecia areata.

V usage is TRBV6-1 and J usage is TRBJ2-3; no firm D call. The germline V gene has CDR1 MNHNS and CDR2 SASEGT. The CDR3 spans 12 residues. V was pared by 8 bases and J by 4 bases, with 10 bases between. The DNA of the CDR3 is TGTGCCAGCTCCCCCGAGGCAGATACGCAGTATTTT. Translation gives CASSPEADTQYF.

Concerning this clone: A read error may be the cause here, since a much bigger clone is one base away. V gene TRBV5-7 combines with J gene TRBJ1-1; D gene ambiguous. TRBV5-7 is known as an ORF, though its function is uncertain. The V gene lost 1 base and the J gene lost 3 bases, with 1 base spanning the gap. The CDR3 is made up of 11 amino acids. This chain's CDR3 is CASSLHTEAFF. The CDR3 nucleotides read TGTGCCAGCAGCTTGCACACTGAAGCTTTCTTT.

V is TRBV29-1 and J is TRBJ1-1, with 10 nucleotides matching TRBD1. Germline CDR1 and CDR2: SQVTM and ANQGSEA. CDR3 length: 15 residues. V lost 5 bases and J lost 4; bases outside the gene matches: 10. The CDR3 loop is CSVTGTGVVGTEAFF. CDR3 coding DNA: TGCAGCGTTACCGGGACAGGGGTGGTGGGCACTGAAGCTTTCTTT.

The chain employs TRBV29-1 and TRBJ1-1; D possibly corresponds to TRBD1 (5 bases). In germline, CDR1 is SQVTM, CDR2 ANQGSEA. The CDR3 is 15 residues long. Trimming removed 0 bases at V and 0 bases at J, with 11 bases between. CDR3 sequence reads: CSVEEYRKMNTEAFF. As DNA, the CDR3 is TGCAGCGTTGAAGAGTACAGGAAGATGAACACTGAAGCTTTCTTT.

The chain is built from TRBV5-1 and TRBJ2-1; D ambiguous. Trimming took off 3 bases at V and 8 bases at J, with 15 bases between the two ends. The CDR3 totals 14 residues. Germline CDR1 is SGHRS and CDR2 is YFSETQ. The CDR3 DNA is TGCGCCAGCAGCTCAGAAACCGATATGGATGAGCAGTTCTTC. It codes for CASSSETDMDEQFF.

The chain combines TRBV5-4 with TRBJ1-2; 7 nucleotides match TRBD1. V was clipped by 4 bases and J by 4 bases; unmatched bases: 7. CDR3 length equals 14 residues. CDR1 and CDR2 (germline): SGHNT, YYREEE (reference sequence). CDR3 coding DNA: TGTGCCAGCAGCCGTGGACAGGACATCTATGGCTACACCTTC. Residues: CASSRGQDIYGYTF. The whole variable domain, remainder taken from reference TRBV5-4 and TRBJ1-2, is ETGVTQSPTHLIKTRGQQVTLRCSSQSGHNTVSWYQQALGQGPQFIFQYYREEENGRGNFPPRFSGLQFPNYSSELNVNALELDDSALYLCASSRGQDIYGYTFGSGTRLTVV.

The genes are TRBV30 and TRBJ1-1; the D is unclear. Trimming took off 4 bases at V and 4 bases at J, with 10 bases between the two ends. The germline CDR1 and CDR2 sequences are GTSNPN and SVGIG (reference sequence). CDR3 size: 12 residues. CDR3: CAWNEMITEAFF. CDR3 DNA sequence: TGTGCCTGGAACGAAATGATCACTGAAGCTTTCTTT.

The CDR3 here is CASSPTGGNTIYF. DNA for the CDR3: TGCGCCAGCAGCCCCACAGGTGGAAACACCATATATTTT. The V call is TRBV4-3, the J call TRBJ1-3, with D tentatively TRBD1 (5 bases). V was clipped by 4 bases and J by 3 bases, with 7 bases between them. This CDR3 contains 13 residues. CDR1 and CDR2 from the germline V gene are LGHNA and YSLEER.

This clone has more than one count but fewer than ten. V gene TRBV6-1 combines with J gene TRBJ2-7, with D unresolved. Germline V gives CDR1 MNHNS, CDR2 SASEGT. The V end was cut by 6 bases, the J end by 1 base, with 10 bases between. This CDR3 is built from 13 residues. CDR3 in amino acids: CASRGRNSYEQYF. The CDR3 DNA is TGTGCCAGCAGGGGCAGAAATTCCTACGAGCAGTACTTC.

This clone has just a few counts. The chain couples TRBV18 to TRBJ2-3, with no clear D. The CDR3 spans 12 residues. V gave up 1 base and J gave up 5 bases, with 4 bases separating them. Per germline, CDR1 KGHSH and CDR2 LQKENI. In DNA form, the CDR3 reads TGTGCCAGCTCACCACAGGGAGATACGCAGTATTTT. It codes for CASSPQGDTQYF.

In its sample, this clone was seen a few times. The V call is TRBV19, the J call TRBJ2-3; 11 bases fit TRBD2. Germline V gene lookup returns CDR1 LNHDA and CDR2 SQIVND (reference sequence). This CDR3 is 15 amino acids long. Trimming removed 6 bases from V and 4 bases from J; junction bases left unmatched: 6. Here the CDR3 reads CASRPGLAGSDTQYF. CDR3 in DNA: TGTGCCAGTAGACCCGGACTAGCGGGCTCAGATACGCAGTATTTT.

This clone was detected only once. The chain couples TRBV2 to TRBJ1-6; 7 bases match TRBD1. V shed 4 bases and J 7 bases; nucleotides not matched to a gene: 7. The V gene's germline CDR1 is SNHLY and CDR2 FYNNEI. This CDR3 has 15 amino acids. The CDR3 nucleotides are TGTGCCAGCAGTGGCACAGGGGTGGAAAATTCACCCCTCCACTTT. This encodes CASSGTGVENSPLHF.

This clone has ten or more counts. V and J are TRBV11-3 and TRBJ2-7, with 10 bases identical to TRBD1. The CDR3 is 16 amino acids. Germline CDR1 reads SGHNT; CDR2 reads YENEEA. Germline trimming cut 1 base from V and 7 bases from J; bases unmatched to any gene: 10. The CDR3 DNA follows: TGTGCCAGCAGCTTAGGAGGCGGGACAGGGGCACTAGAGCAGTACTTC. Its protein product is CASSLGGGTGALEQYF. The full variable domain, with the rest looked up from reference TRBV11-3 and TRBJ2-7, is EAGVVQSPRYKIIEKKQPVAFWCNPISGHNTLYWYLQNLGQGPELLIRYENEEAVDDSQLPKDRFSAERLKGVDSTLKIQPAELGDSAVYLCASSLGGGTGALEQYFGPGTRLTVT.

This chain links TRBV7-2 with TRBJ1-6, with D uncertain. Germline loops: CDR1 SGHTA, CDR2 FQGNSA. The V and J ends lost 1 base and 8 bases respectively, with 12 bases between them. The CDR3 is 15 residues long. CDR3 sequence reads: CASSLGSDSYSPLHF. CDR3 DNA sequence: TGTGCCAGCAGCTTAGGTTCGGACTCCTATTCACCCCTCCACTTT.